This T cell receptor beta chain stems from a study of cytomegalovirus exposure and HLA in healthy donors. Vbeta (60) and Jbeta (13) primers were used in the PCR. Measured with immunoSEQ multiplex PCR; TCRdb has only the in-frame clones, and not every one. Seen here are about 55,000 clones, roughly 85% observed once, and the top ten hold roughly 1.4%. CDR1 is KGHSH and CDR2 is LQKENI in the germline V gene. V shed 5 bases, J shed 1 base, and the junction held 3 bases outside the gene matches. The CDR3 extends over 15 amino acids. The chain employs TRBV18 and TRBJ2-5, with TRBD2 identical over 11 bases. The sample was PBMCs. This TCR came from a young man in good health and CMV-seronegative. The CDR3 coding sequence is TGTGCCAGCTCATCCCTAGCGGGAGGCCAAGAGACCCAGTACTTC. Translating gives CASSSLAGGQETQYF.